This T cell receptor (beta chain) originates from a study of regulatory T cells in long-lasting Graves disease. General study results and limits: With a small sample size, accuracy may have been reduced. Favoring TRBV28, TRBJ1-2 and TRBJ2-5 was a feature seen in persistent disease. Analyses excluded thyroid tissue, covering peripheral blood alone.

To note about this clonotype: Its matching antigen is unknown.

Researchers made TCR beta libraries by using iRepertoire HTBI primers and running Arm-PCR on CDR3 regions. Per the authors' pipeline: The identification of approximately 62 TRBV and roughly 14 TRBJ segments was made across samples. Via MiXCR, TCRdb re-called the multiplex PCR reads, giving one row per CDR3 protein. TCRdb, rather than the study authors, made the V and J calls. The repertoire holds roughly 400,000 distinct CDR3 sequences, with 21% as singletons. Time point meaning: persistent/refractory GD, antithyroid drugs over 5 years with positive TRAb. PBMCs were the source of the RNA used for TCR sequencing. Trimming stripped 10 bases from V and 2 bases from J, with 18 bases between. The CDR3 consists of 15 residues. Looked up from germline, CDR1 is LNHDA and CDR2 is SQIVND (reference sequence).

Sample: peripheral blood mononuclear cells (PBMCs), taken when the disease was refractory, from a patient treated with antithyroid drugs. This receptor was obtained from a female donor with Graves disease. The V gene is TRBV19, the J gene TRBJ1-5, with D tentatively TRBD1 (6 bases). CDR3 DNA: TGTGCCACCACAGTGGGTGCAGGGGGCAATCAGCCCCAGCATTTT. Amino acids: CATTVGAGGNQPQHF.